Presented here are 10 T cell receptor beta chains from one specimen sequenced in a study of T cell responses to AZD1222 COVID-19 vaccine. The table came from immunoSEQ multiplex PCR; TCRdb's copy has only in-frame clones and leaves some out. The table lists more than 110,000 clones, 80% to 90% of them singletons. Sequencing was performed on peripheral blood, taken on day 0 of AZD1222 vaccination. These receptor sequences come from an adult in good health.

The chain combines TRBV27 with TRBJ2-2; D possibly uses TRBD1 or TRBD2 (5 bases each). Germline values: CDR1 MNHEY, CDR2 SMNVEV (reference sequence). This CDR3 comprises 14 residues. Trimming cost V 4 bases and J 4 bases, with 10 bases left between them. The CDR3 bases are TGTGCCAGCAGTTCCCCGGGACGCACCGGGGAGCTGTTTTTT. It encodes CASSSPGRTGELFF.

DNA of the CDR3: TGTGCCAGCAGTTCTCTAGGGACAGGGATAATCACTGAAGCTTTCTTT. It encodes CASSSLGTGIITEAFF. V gene TRBV6-2 or TRBV6-3 combines with J gene TRBJ1-1; TRBD1 matches 9 bases. This CDR3 has 16 residues. V lost 4 bases to trimming and J lost 4 bases; unmatched junction nucleotides: 10. Germline CDR1 reads MNHEY; CDR2 reads SVGEGT.

V usage is TRBV7-9 and J usage is TRBJ2-1; D is perhaps TRBD2 (6 bases). The CDR3 is 19 residues long. Trimming shortened V by 3 bases and J by 0 bases, and 21 bases separated the two germline ends. Germline V lookup: CDR1 SEHNR, CDR2 FQNEAQ (reference sequence). The CDR3 region has the DNA TGTGCCAGCAGCTTCTCTTCGGCTCGGGAGACGAGCTCCTACAATGAGCAGTTCTTC. Encoded protein: CASSFSSARETSSYNEQFF.

This chain connects TRBV7-9 to TRBJ1-1, with a tentative D call TRBD1 (5 bases). The CDR3 totals 15 residues. Trimming took 1 base from V and 4 from J, leaving 13 bases between them. The V gene's germline CDR1 is SEHNR and CDR2 FQNEAQ (reference sequence). CDR3 in amino acids: CASSLGQGEITEAFF. CDR3 sequence (DNA): TGTGCCAGCAGCTTAGGTCAGGGTGAGATCACTGAAGCTTTCTTT. The complete variable domain, with remaining parts taken from reference TRBV7-9 and TRBJ1-1, reads DTGVSQNPRHKITKRGQNVTFRCDPISEHNRLYWYRQTLGQGPEFLTYFQNEAQLEKSRLLSDRFSAERPKGSFSTLEIQRTEQGDSAMYLCASSLGQGEITEAFFGQGTRLTVV.

The V gene is TRBV7-2, the J gene TRBJ1-1, with TRBD1 identical over 9 bases. CDR3 length equals 13 residues. In germline, CDR1 is SGHTA, CDR2 FQGNSA. The ends lost 8 bases at V and 7 bases at J; junction bases unmatched: 8. The CDR3 bases are TGTGCCAGCTTTGGACAGGGGATCGGTGAAGCTTTCTTT. Protein product: CASFGQGIGEAFF.

The gene calls are TRBV7-3 and TRBJ2-2; 12 bases are a match to TRBD2. From germline, CDR1 is SGHTA and CDR2 FQGTGA. Trimming took 5 bases from V and 4 from J; bases not matched to a gene: 5. The CDR3 loop spans 16 amino acids. The CDR3 nucleotides are TGTGCCAGCAGCCCGACTAGCGGGAGCCCCACCGGGGAGCTGTTTTTT. Translating it yields CASSPTSGSPTGELFF.

The CDR3 here is CASSLSQLNEKLFF. The CDR3 coding sequence is TGTGCCAGCAGCTTATCACAGCTTAATGAAAAACTGTTTTTT. The chain employs TRBV7-2 and TRBJ1-4; no clear D gene. With 2 bases removed from V and 4 bases from J, the gap between germline ends came to 8 bases. The CDR3 extends over 14 amino acids. CDR1 is SGHTA and CDR2 is FQGNSA in the germline V gene.

The chain joins TRBV7-2 to TRBJ2-2, with D perhaps matching TRBD2 (6 bases). V lost 4 bases and J 5 bases, leaving 17 bases between the germline ends. CDR1 and CDR2 from the germline V gene are SGHTA and FQGNSA. The CDR3 totals 16 residues. The CDR3 is CASSSTMAGWTGELFF. Here the CDR3 DNA reads TGTGCCAGCAGCTCGACAATGGCGGGATGGACCGGGGAGCTGTTTTTT. The variable domain in full, completed from reference TRBV7-2 and TRBJ2-2, reads GAGVSQSPSNKVTEKGKDVELRCDPISGHTALYWYRQSLGQGLEFLIYFQGNSAPDKSGLPSDRFSAERTGGSVSTLTIQRTQQEDSAVYLCASSSTMAGWTGELFFGEGSRLTVL.

V and J are TRBV6-5 and TRBJ2-2; D ambiguous. This CDR3 comprises 13 residues. V gave up 8 bases and J gave up 2 bases, with 9 bases separating them. Germline V gives CDR1 MNHEY, CDR2 SVGAGI. CDR3 sequence (DNA): TGTGCCAGCCGCCTGGCTAACACCGGGGAGCTGTTTTTT. Translated: CASRLANTGELFF.

J is TRBJ2-6 and V is TRBV18, with 7 bases matching TRBD1. The CDR3 has 17 amino acids. CDR1 is KGHSH, CDR2 LQKENI, per germline. V trimming: 1 base; J trimming: 0 bases; junction bases outside the gene matches: 3. DNA of the CDR3: TGTGCCAGCTCACCACAGGGGGCCAGCTCTGGGGCCAACGTCCTGACTTTC. Protein: CASSPQGASSGANVLTF.